This TCR beta chain emerged from a study of regulatory T cells in long-lasting Graves disease. The time point denotes: newly diagnosed GD, antithyroid drugs for less than 3 months. Isolated PBMC RNA provided the starting material for the TCR library. Construction of the TCR beta libraries employed iRepertoire HTBI primers in conjunction with Arm-PCR of CDR3 regions. TCRdb passed the multiplex PCR reads through MiXCR, listing each CDR3 protein once. Counted here are fewer than 650,000 distinct CDR3 sequences, more than 15% occurring once; the ten biggest clones make up around 13%. These data were also reused for a study on T cells in Graves' hyperthyroidism and ophthalmopathy.

The source material was peripheral blood mononuclear cells (PBMCs), sampled at new diagnosis, from a patient treated with antithyroid drugs. This receptor was identified in a man aged 18 to 29 with Graves disease.

The DNA for the CDR3 is TGTGCCAGCAGCGTACCCGGTGAGGTGAACACTGAAGCTTTCTTT. This encodes CASSVPGEVNTEAFF. The gene calls are TRBV7-9 and TRBJ1-1; no definite D call. The V end lost 5 bases, the J end lost 0 bases, and 13 bases lay between the germline ends. This CDR3 region has 15 residues. Germline V gene sequence: CDR1 SEHNR, CDR2 FQNEAQ (reference sequence).